A single sample gave rise to the 4 T cell receptor beta chains below, sequenced in a study of OX40 agonist ivuxolimab in advanced cancers. Libraries were made using the immunoSEQ multiplex PCR assay. Drawn from immuneACCESS, this table holds only the in-frame rearrangements with V and J called that TCRdb kept. Clones are partly lost; checked studies trace under half to an unresolved V gene and leave the rest unexplained. The sample table lists tens of thousands of clones, less than 90% of them with a count of one. The top ten clones comprise about 3.2% of the sample. The source was CD4+ or CD8+ T cells sorted from blood, collected in a trial of the OX40 agonist ivuxolimab. These receptors originate from an adult with an advanced solid tumor such as melanoma, head and neck, liver or kidney cancer.

The V call is TRBV7-9, the J call TRBJ2-7; D unclear. The CDR3 is made up of 13 amino acids. V shed 5 bases and J shed 7 bases, with 15 bases lying between them. Germline-derived CDR1 and CDR2 are SEHNR and FQNEAQ (reference sequence). Written as DNA, the CDR3 is TGTGCCAGCAGCCCCAGAGGCAGAAGGGAGCAGTACTTC. Encoded protein: CASSPRGRREQYF.

The CDR3 reads CASSYSGFEAFF. DNA for the CDR3: TGCGCCAGCAGCTATAGTGGGTTCGAAGCTTTCTTT. The rearrangement joins TRBV5-1 to TRBJ1-1; no reliable D call. The CDR3 spans 12 residues. The germline V gene encodes CDR1 SGHRS and CDR2 YFSETQ. V lost 3 bases and J 8 bases, leaving 11 bases between the germline ends.

CDR3 DNA sequence: TGTGCCAGCAGTCGGACTAGCGGGGGTGAGACCCAGTACTTC. This translates into CASSRTSGGETQYF. J is TRBJ2-5 and V is TRBV6-1, with 13 positions matching TRBD2. Per germline, CDR1 MNHNS and CDR2 SASEGT. CDR3 size: 14 residues. Losses at the gene ends were 5 bases for V and 5 bases for J; bases not matched to a gene: 2.

This chain links TRBV7-9 with TRBJ1-6; unclear D gene. Trimming removed 4 bases from V and 6 bases from J, with 4 bases in between. The CDR3 has 12 residues. Looked up from germline, CDR1 is SEHNR and CDR2 is FQNEAQ (reference sequence). CDR3 in amino acids: CASSSLNSPLHF. DNA for the CDR3: TGTGCCAGCAGCTCGCTTAATTCACCCCTCCACTTT.